The 26 T cell receptor beta chains presented below share a single source sample, sequenced in a study of CD8+ T cells in alopecia areata. RNA was extracted and reverse transcribed into cDNA as the sequencing template. Using immunoSEQ multiplex PCR, the repertoire was profiled, and TCRdb retains in-frame clones only, with some absent. In the table there are around 250,000 clones, 67% of which are singletons. The input for sequencing was CD4+ T cells sorted from blood, taken at week 0. The source is a human donor with alopecia areata.

In DNA form, the CDR3 reads TGTGCCAGCTCACCTTTAAGGGAATACGAGCAGTACTTC. As protein: CASSPLREYEQYF. The J gene is TRBJ2-7, the V gene TRBV18; D gene ambiguous. This CDR3 spans 13 amino acids. The ends were cut back, 3 bases at V and 4 bases at J, with 10 bases in the middle. In germline, CDR1 is KGHSH, CDR2 LQKENI.

This clone turned up a few times. The genes are TRBV11-1 and TRBJ2-5; D not resolved. CDR3 size: 12 residues. The V and J ends lost 1 base and 2 bases respectively, with 2 bases between them. Per the germline V gene, CDR1 is SGHAT and CDR2 is FQDESV (reference sequence). The CDR3 bases are TGTGCCAGCAGCTTAGTTCAAGAGACCCAGTACTTC. Translated: CASSLVQETQYF.

A few counts support this clone. V and J are TRBV29-1 and TRBJ2-3; D call uncertain. The length of the CDR3 is 13 residues. Germline-derived CDR1 and CDR2 are SQVTM and ANQGSEA. V was cut by 7 bases and J by 1 base, with 12 bases left in between. Here the CDR3 reads CSGITGGTDTQYF. The CDR3 nucleotides are TGCAGCGGGATTACGGGTGGCACAGATACGCAGTATTTT.

The chain is built from TRBV7-2 and TRBJ1-1; D gene uncertain. The CDR3 sequence is 12 residues long. With 5 bases removed from V and 10 bases from J, the gap between germline ends came to 14 bases. Per germline, CDR1 SGHTA and CDR2 FQGNSA. The CDR3 here is CASSEGGWGAFF. The DNA of the CDR3 is TGTGCCAGCAGCGAGGGCGGCTGGGGAGCTTTCTTT. Looking up the rest from reference TRBV7-2 and TRBJ1-1 gives the full variable domain: GAGVSQSPSNKVTEKGKDVELRCDPISGHTALYWYRQSLGQGLEFLIYFQGNSAPDKSGLPSDRFSAERTGGSVSTLTIQRTQQEDSAVYLCASSEGGWGAFFGQGTRLTVV.

The chain joins TRBV19 to TRBJ1-5; D not certain. Germline assignment: CDR1 LNHDA and CDR2 SQIVND (reference sequence). Between the trimmed V and J ends, which lost 8 bases and 0 bases, there was a span of 8 bases. The CDR3 has 13 residues. CDR3 in DNA: TGTGCCAGTCAACCCCATAGCAATCAGCCCCAGCATTTT. Protein sequence: CASQPHSNQPQHF. The whole variable domain, remainder taken from reference TRBV19 and TRBJ1-5, is DGGITQSPKYLFRKEGQNVTLSCEQNLNHDAMYWYRQDPGQGLRLIYYSQIVNDFQKGDIAEGYSVSREKKESFPLTVTSAQKNPTAFYLCASQPHSNQPQHFGDGTRLSIL.

This clone was picked up one time. J is TRBJ2-7 and V is TRBV7-2; no definite D call. Germline CDR1 SGHTA, CDR2 FQGNSA. V lost 2 bases and J 3 bases, leaving 14 bases between the germline ends. The CDR3 totals 15 residues. CDR3 loop: CASSLNRNSDYEQYF. CDR3 DNA sequence: TGTGCCAGCAGCTTAAACCGAAACAGCGACTACGAGCAGTACTTC.

The chain employs TRBV19 and TRBJ2-1; weak D call: TRBD2 (7 bases). Between the trimmed V and J ends, which lost 6 bases and 3 bases, there was a span of 15 bases. The CDR3 is 15 amino acids. CDR1 is LNHDA, CDR2 SQIVND, per germline (reference sequence). CDR3 coding DNA: TGTGCCAGTAGGGTCGTGGGGGGGCTCTACAATGAGCAGTTCTTC. Translation gives CASRVVGGLYNEQFF.

The chain combines TRBV20-1 with TRBJ2-1; D gene uncertain. In germline, CDR1 is DFQATT, CDR2 SNEGSKA (reference sequence). The ends were cut back, 6 bases at V and 4 bases at J, with 4 bases in the middle. The CDR3 loop spans 10 amino acids. The CDR3, as DNA: TGCAGTGCATTATACAATGAGCAGTTCTTC. It yields the protein CSALYNEQFF.

Note on this clone: Other DNA sequences within the sample encode an identical CDR3. The chain is built from TRBV29-1 and TRBJ1-2; perhaps TRBD1 as D (6 bases). Germline-derived CDR1 and CDR2 are SQVTM and ANQGSEA. Trimming left V 4 bases short and J 8 bases short, with 14 bases between. The CDR3 loop spans 12 amino acids. CDR3 sequence reads: CSVGGDKRGYTF. The CDR3 nucleotides are TGCAGCGTTGGAGGGGACAAAAGAGGCTACACCTTC.

The gene calls are TRBV5-1 and TRBJ2-3; D perhaps matches TRBD2 (6 bases). The CDR3 totals 13 residues. The V gene lost 1 base and the J gene lost 6 bases, with 9 bases spanning the gap. Per the germline V gene, CDR1 is SGHRS and CDR2 is YFSETQ. CDR3 amino acids: CASSLPGEDTQYF. CDR3 DNA sequence: TGCGCCAGCAGCTTGCCGGGAGAGGATACGCAGTATTTT.

V is TRBV5-6 and J is TRBJ1-5; TRBD1 matches at 8 bases. CDR1 is SGHDT and CDR2 is YYEEEE in the germline V gene. The CDR3 spans 15 residues. V dropped 4 bases and J dropped 8; count of bases not matched to a gene: 11. CDR3 amino acids: CASSATRGLREPQHF. The CDR3 DNA sequence: TGTGCCAGCAGCGCAACCAGGGGGCTGAGGGAGCCCCAGCATTTT. The full variable domain, with the rest looked up from reference TRBV5-6 and TRBJ1-5, is DAGVTQSPTHLIKTRGQQVTLRCSPKSGHDTVSWYQQALGQGPQFIFQYYEEEERQRGNFPDRFSGHQFPNYSSELNVNALLLGDSALYLCASSATRGLREPQHFGDGTRLSIL.

This chain's CDR3 is CASTGIMGQPQHF. Here the CDR3 DNA reads TGTGCCAGCACGGGGATTATGGGTCAGCCCCAGCATTTT. This chain connects TRBV27 to TRBJ1-5, with no clear D. CDR1 is MNHEY and CDR2 is SMNVEV in the germline V gene (reference sequence). This CDR3 region has 13 residues. Trimming removed 7 bases at V and 6 bases at J, with 13 bases between.

This clone was counted between two and nine times. The J gene is TRBJ2-7, the V gene TRBV30, with 9 positions matching TRBD1. The CDR3 has 14 amino acids. Unmatched junction bases numbered 9, after V lost 5 bases and J lost 4 bases. Germline assignment: CDR1 GTSNPN and CDR2 SVGIG (reference sequence). The CDR3 loop reads CAWGGQGDLYEQYF. As DNA, the CDR3 is TGTGCCTGGGGGGGACAGGGCGACTTGTACGAGCAGTACTTC.

V and J are TRBV2 and TRBJ1-6, with D perhaps TRBD1 (5 bases). V lost 5 bases to trimming and J lost 5 bases, with 16 bases between them. Germline V lookup: CDR1 SNHLY, CDR2 FYNNEI. This CDR3 spans 16 amino acids. The CDR3 sequence: CASSPFGGRNNSPLHF. CDR3 coding DNA: TGTGCCAGCAGTCCCTTTGGGGGGAGGAATAATTCACCCCTCCACTTT.

This chain connects TRBV6-5 to TRBJ2-4, with D unresolved. The CDR3 is 11 amino acids. V gave up 7 bases and J gave up 3 bases, with 4 bases separating them. The germline V gene has CDR1 MNHEY and CDR2 SVGAGI. For the CDR3, the DNA is TGTGCCAGCACCTTCAAAAACATTCAGTACTTC. It translates to CASTFKNIQYF.

Only a few counts were recorded for this clone. V usage is TRBV4-1 and J usage is TRBJ1-1; D is unresolved. Germline lookup yields CDR1 MGHRA and CDR2 YSYEKL. This CDR3 is 11 amino acids long. V lost 4 bases to trimming and J lost 7 bases, with 7 bases between them. The CDR3 sequence is CASSRRGEAFF. CDR3 coding DNA: TGCGCCAGCAGCCGGCGAGGTGAAGCTTTCTTT.

This chain uses TRBV30 with TRBJ2-4, with D perhaps matching TRBD1 (6 bases). Trimming pared 3 bases from V and 1 base from J, leaving 19 bases between. The CDR3 is 17 amino acids. Germline CDR1 reads GTSNPN; CDR2 reads SVGIG (reference sequence). The CDR3 bases are TGTGCCTGGAGGAAGGACAGAATGAGGTTGGCCAAAAACATTCAGTACTTC. Encoded protein: CAWRKDRMRLAKNIQYF.

This clone was picked up one time. The chain combines TRBV29-1 with TRBJ1-1; D is undetermined. Germline CDR1 is SQVTM and CDR2 is ANQGSEA. V lost 7 bases to trimming and J lost 4 bases, with 13 bases between them. The CDR3 runs 12 residues. DNA of the CDR3: TGCAGCGCCGAGTCCCGGCGCACTGAAGCTTTCTTT. It is translated as CSAESRRTEAFF.

The rearrangement links TRBV7-2 to TRBJ2-5; TRBD2 matches at 7 bases. The CDR3 has 14 amino acids. Germline V CDR1 and CDR2: SGHTA, FQGNSA. Losses at the gene ends were 9 bases for V and 10 bases for J; bases not matched to a gene: 17. In nucleotides, the CDR3 is TGTGCCAGTGAAGGTCGCACTAGGGGAGGGGACCAGTACTTC. Translated, it gives CASEGRTRGGDQYF.

The genes are TRBV7-2 and TRBJ2-5; a weak D match, TRBD1 (5 bases). The CDR3 totals 15 residues. V dropped 5 bases and J dropped 2 bases, with 15 bases sitting between them. Germline CDR1 and CDR2: SGHTA and FQGNSA. The CDR3 coding sequence is TGTGCCAGCAGCCCAGGCAGGGCTGGTCAAGAGACCCAGTACTTC. It is translated as CASSPGRAGQETQYF.

This clone was counted a single time. This rearrangement joins TRBV18 to TRBJ2-5, with D possibly TRBD1 on 6 matching bases. CDR1 and CDR2 from the germline V gene are KGHSH and LQKENI. The CDR3 contains 13 residues. V was trimmed by 3 bases and J by 2 bases, leaving 7 bases between them. The CDR3 nucleotides are TGTGCCAGCTCACCGGACAGACAAGAGACCCAGTACTTC. Translated, it gives CASSPDRQETQYF.

This clone was found once. The chain combines TRBV7-3 with TRBJ2-2; the D is unclear. V lost 5 bases, J lost 1 base, and 11 bases lay in between. Germline loops: CDR1 SGHTA, CDR2 FQGTGA. The CDR3 totals 15 residues. Here the CDR3 DNA reads TGTGCCAGCAGCCAGACGGCTATGAACACCGGGGAGCTGTTTTTT. It yields the protein CASSQTAMNTGELFF.

The J gene is TRBJ1-1, the V gene TRBV2; D is unclear. CDR3 length: 11 amino acids. Per the germline V gene, CDR1 is SNHLY and CDR2 is FYNNEI. Trimming stripped 11 bases from V and 3 bases from J, with 10 bases between. Here the CDR3 reads CAGNSYTEAFF. In DNA, the CDR3 is TGTGCCGGTAACAGCTACACTGAAGCTTTCTTT.

In its sample, this clone was seen a few times. The chain is built from TRBV11-2 and TRBJ2-3; D may correspond to TRBD1 or TRBD2 (5 bases each). CDR1 is SGHAT, CDR2 FQNNGV, per germline. The V gene lost 4 bases and the J gene lost 4 bases, with 15 bases spanning the gap. The CDR3 runs 15 residues. As DNA, the CDR3 is TGTGCCAGCAGCTCCACCGGGGCCGGGCCAGATACGCAGTATTTT. Its protein is CASSSTGAGPDTQYF.

The rearrangement uses TRBV9 and TRBJ2-1; D might be TRBD1 or TRBD2, each matching 5 bases. Germline V gene sequence: CDR1 SGDLS, CDR2 YYNGEE. The CDR3 extends over 13 amino acids. The V and J ends lost 5 bases and 10 bases respectively, with 16 bases between them. CDR3: CASSYVGLAEQFF. CDR3 DNA sequence: TGTGCCAGCAGTTACGTGGGGCTAGCCGAGCAGTTCTTC.

This clone has just one count. V usage is TRBV7-2 and J usage is TRBJ2-5; 10 positions match TRBD1. Per the germline V gene, CDR1 is SGHTA and CDR2 is FQGNSA. This CDR3 has 16 amino acids. V lost 1 base to trimming and J lost 4 bases; unmatched junction nucleotides: 6. For the CDR3, the DNA is TGTGCCAGCAGCTTAGAAGGGACAGGGGTAGGAGAGACCCAGTACTTC. Protein sequence: CASSLEGTGVGETQYF.